These T cell receptor beta chains were read from a single sample in a study of T cell changes during pregnancy in multiple sclerosis. The method was immunoSEQ multiplex PCR; TCRdb's version includes in-frame clones alone and lacks a portion of them. The table includes 70,000 to 95,000 clones, around 93% detected once. Sequences were derived from peripheral blood, sampled in the first trimester of pregnancy. These receptors were obtained from a female donor with multiple sclerosis, enrolled in a pregnancy study. CDR3s include the opening cysteine and the closing phenylalanine or tryptophan. The D gene is left open where the match is weak. Not all rows give a size; the values are once, few, many and, for expanded clones, a class.

CDR3aa: CASSYSKTGPGEKLFF
CDR3nt: TGTGCCAGCAGTTACTCGAAGACAGGGCCGGGTGAAAAACTGTTTTTT
d_gene: TRBD1
j_gene: TRBJ1-4
abundance: .
v_gene: TRBV6-5

CDR3aa: CAWSLGGSGGTDTQYF
CDR3nt: TGTGCCTGGAGTTTAGGGGGTAGCGGGGGCACAGATACGCAGTATTTT
d_gene: TRBD2
j_gene: TRBJ2-3
abundance: once
v_gene: TRBV30

CDR3aa: CASSLNSGTDEQFF
CDR3nt: TGTGCCAGCAGCTTAAACTCTGGTACCGATGAGCAGTTCTTC
d_gene: .
j_gene: TRBJ2-1
abundance: .
v_gene: TRBV7-3

CDR3aa: CASSLDSTGELFF
CDR3nt: TGTGCCAGCAGTTTGGACAGCACCGGGGAGCTGTTTTTT
d_gene: .
j_gene: TRBJ2-2
abundance: .
v_gene: TRBV27

CDR3aa: CASLNAGDGYTF
CDR3nt: TGTGCCAGCCTTAATGCAGGGGATGGCTACACCTTC
d_gene: .
j_gene: TRBJ1-2
abundance: .
v_gene: TRBV11-2

CDR3aa: CASSPRTGGDMAGYTF
CDR3nt: TGTGCCAGCTCACCGCGGACAGGGGGCGATATGGCGGGCTACACCTTC
d_gene: TRBD1
j_gene: TRBJ1-2
abundance: .
v_gene: TRBV18

CDR3aa: CASSAGQGSVSPLHF
CDR3nt: TGCGCCAGCAGCGCGGGACAGGGGTCAGTTTCACCCCTCCACTTT
d_gene: TRBD1
j_gene: TRBJ1-6
abundance: once
v_gene: TRBV5-1

CDR3aa: CASSPSRGSQPQHF
CDR3nt: TGTGCCAGCTCACCAAGCAGGGGAAGTCAGCCCCAGCATTTT
d_gene: .
j_gene: TRBJ1-5
abundance: .
v_gene: TRBV18

CDR3aa: CASSLLGQLHTEAFF
CDR3nt: TGTGCCAGCAGCTTACTGGGACAGCTCCACACTGAAGCTTTCTTT
d_gene: TRBD1
j_gene: TRBJ1-1
abundance: .
v_gene: TRBV13

CDR3aa: CASSGDSPNQPQHF
CDR3nt: TGTGCCAGCAGCGGGGACAGTCCCAATCAGCCCCAGCATTTT
d_gene: TRBD1
j_gene: TRBJ1-5
abundance: .
v_gene: TRBV7-9

CDR3aa: CASSVAGATGELFF
CDR3nt: TGTGCCAGCAGCGTAGCGGGAGCGACCGGGGAGCTGTTTTTT
d_gene: .
j_gene: TRBJ2-2
abundance: .
v_gene: TRBV9

CDR3aa: CATSNTDSYGYTF
CDR3nt: TGTGCCACCAGCAACACCGACAGCTATGGCTACACCTTC
d_gene: .
j_gene: TRBJ1-2
abundance: .
v_gene: TRBV15

CDR3aa: CSVDNYLGYTF
CDR3nt: TGCAGCGTTGATAACTATCTGGGCTACACCTTC
d_gene: .
j_gene: TRBJ1-2
abundance: .
v_gene: TRBV29-1

CDR3aa: CASSMSGRDEQYF
CDR3nt: TGTGCCAGTAGTATGTCGGGGAGGGACGAGCAGTACTTC
d_gene: TRBD2
j_gene: TRBJ2-7
abundance: .
v_gene: TRBV19

CDR3aa: CASSYSRQGAGGYTF
CDR3nt: TGTGCCAGCAGTTACTCTCGGCAGGGGGCCGGAGGCTACACCTTC
d_gene: TRBD1
j_gene: TRBJ1-2
abundance: .
v_gene: TRBV6-6

CDR3aa: CASSSPYEQYF
CDR3nt: TGTGCCAGCAGCTCCCCCTACGAGCAGTACTTC
d_gene: .
j_gene: TRBJ2-7
abundance: .
v_gene: TRBV6-1

CDR3aa: CASNPPPPGLANTGELFF
CDR3nt: TGTGCCAGCAACCCACCCCCCCCGGGACTAGCCAACACCGGGGAGCTGTTTTTT
d_gene: TRBD2
j_gene: TRBJ2-2
abundance: .
v_gene: TRBV2

CDR3aa: CAITSDSDNEQFF
CDR3nt: TGTGCCATCACATCGGACAGCGACAATGAGCAGTTCTTC
d_gene: .
j_gene: TRBJ2-1
abundance: once
v_gene: TRBV10-3

CDR3aa: CASSPHRGRTEAFF
CDR3nt: TGTGCCAGCAGCCCGCACAGGGGTCGCACTGAAGCTTTCTTT
d_gene: TRBD1
j_gene: TRBJ1-1
abundance: .
v_gene: TRBV9

CDR3aa: CASSGVAGATNEQFF
CDR3nt: TGTGCCAGCAGTGGAGTGGCGGGGGCCACCAATGAGCAGTTCTTC
d_gene: .
j_gene: TRBJ2-1
abundance: once
v_gene: TRBV2

CDR3aa: CASSEPGTGHSNNEQFF
CDR3nt: TGTGCCAGCAGCGAGCCCGGAACAGGGCATTCCAACAATGAGCAGTTCTTC
d_gene: .
j_gene: TRBJ2-1
abundance: .
v_gene: TRBV5-4

CDR3aa: CASSLKGLAGDETQYF
CDR3nt: TGTGCCAGCAGCTTAAAAGGGCTAGCGGGGGATGAGACCCAGTACTTC
d_gene: TRBD2
j_gene: TRBJ2-5
abundance: .
v_gene: TRBV7-3

CDR3aa: CASSNDRNTEAFF
CDR3nt: TGTGCCAGCAGTAACGACAGGAACACTGAAGCTTTCTTT
d_gene: .
j_gene: TRBJ1-1
abundance: .
v_gene: TRBV7-9

CDR3aa: CASSLMRGAYQETQYF
CDR3nt: TGTGCCAGCAGCTTGATGCGGGGGGCGTACCAAGAGACCCAGTACTTC
d_gene: TRBD2
j_gene: TRBJ2-5
abundance: .
v_gene: TRBV5-8

CDR3aa: CASSPGGGEGQPQHF
CDR3nt: TGCGCCAGCAGCCCTGGGGGGGGAGAGGGTCAGCCCCAGCATTTT
d_gene: .
j_gene: TRBJ1-5
abundance: .
v_gene: TRBV5-1

CDR3aa: CAWSAGGAGTEAFF
CDR3nt: TGTGCCTGGAGTGCAGGGGGCGCCGGCACTGAAGCTTTCTTT
d_gene: TRBD1
j_gene: TRBJ1-1
abundance: .
v_gene: TRBV30

CDR3aa: CASSIDQGTKINQPQHF
CDR3nt: TGTGCCAGTAGTATAGATCAGGGGACAAAGATCAATCAGCCCCAGCATTTT
d_gene: .
j_gene: TRBJ1-5
abundance: .
v_gene: TRBV19